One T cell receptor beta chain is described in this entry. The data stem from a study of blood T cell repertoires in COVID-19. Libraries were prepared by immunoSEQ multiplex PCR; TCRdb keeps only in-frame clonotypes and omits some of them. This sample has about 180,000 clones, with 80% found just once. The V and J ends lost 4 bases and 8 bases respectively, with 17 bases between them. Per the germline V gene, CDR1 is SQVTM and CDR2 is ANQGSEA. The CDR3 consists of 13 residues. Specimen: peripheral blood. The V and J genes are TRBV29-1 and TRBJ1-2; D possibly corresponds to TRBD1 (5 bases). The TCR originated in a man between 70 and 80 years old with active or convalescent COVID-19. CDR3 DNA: TGCAGCGTTGTTTTCGACAGAGCACTCGGCTACACCTTC. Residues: CSVVFDRALGYTF. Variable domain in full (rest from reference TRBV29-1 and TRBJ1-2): SAVISQKPSRDICQRGTSLTIQCQVDSQVTMMFWYRQQPGQSLTLIATANQGSEATYESGFVIDKFPISRPNLTFSTLTVSNMSPEDSSIYLCSVVFDRALGYTFGSGTRLTVV.